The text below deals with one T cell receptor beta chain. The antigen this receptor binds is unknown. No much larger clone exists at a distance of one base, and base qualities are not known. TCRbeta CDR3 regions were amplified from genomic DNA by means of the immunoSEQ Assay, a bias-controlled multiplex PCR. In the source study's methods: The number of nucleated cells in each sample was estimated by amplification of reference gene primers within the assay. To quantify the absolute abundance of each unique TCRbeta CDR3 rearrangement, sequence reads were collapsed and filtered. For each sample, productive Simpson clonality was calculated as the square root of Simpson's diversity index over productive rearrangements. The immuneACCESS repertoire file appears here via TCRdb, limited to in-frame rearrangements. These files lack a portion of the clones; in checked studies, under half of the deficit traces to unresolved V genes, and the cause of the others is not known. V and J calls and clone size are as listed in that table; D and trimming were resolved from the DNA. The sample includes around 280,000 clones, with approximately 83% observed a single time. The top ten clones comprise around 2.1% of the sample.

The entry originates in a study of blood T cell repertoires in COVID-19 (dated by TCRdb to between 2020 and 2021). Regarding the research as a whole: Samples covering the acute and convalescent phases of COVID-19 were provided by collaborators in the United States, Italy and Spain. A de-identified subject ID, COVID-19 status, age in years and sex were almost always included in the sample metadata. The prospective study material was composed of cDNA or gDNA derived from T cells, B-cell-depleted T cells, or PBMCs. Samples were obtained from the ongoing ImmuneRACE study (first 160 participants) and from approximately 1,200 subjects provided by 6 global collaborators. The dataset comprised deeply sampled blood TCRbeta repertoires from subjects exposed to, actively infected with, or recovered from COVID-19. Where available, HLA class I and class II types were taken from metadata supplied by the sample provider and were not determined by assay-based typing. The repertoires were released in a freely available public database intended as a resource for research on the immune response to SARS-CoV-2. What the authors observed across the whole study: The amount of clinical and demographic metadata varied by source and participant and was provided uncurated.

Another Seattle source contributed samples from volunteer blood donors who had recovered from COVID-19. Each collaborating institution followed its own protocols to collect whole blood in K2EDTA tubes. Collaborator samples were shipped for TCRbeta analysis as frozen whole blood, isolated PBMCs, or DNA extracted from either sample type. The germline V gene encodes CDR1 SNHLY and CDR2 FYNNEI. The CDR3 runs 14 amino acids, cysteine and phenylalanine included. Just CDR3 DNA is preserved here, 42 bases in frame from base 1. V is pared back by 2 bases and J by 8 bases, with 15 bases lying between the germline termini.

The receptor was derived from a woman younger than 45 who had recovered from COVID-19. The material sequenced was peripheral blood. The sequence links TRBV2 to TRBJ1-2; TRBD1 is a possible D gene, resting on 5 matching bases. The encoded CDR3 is CASSEFFGTQGYTF. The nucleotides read TGTGCCAGCAGTGAATTTTTCGGGACTCAAGGCTACACCTTC. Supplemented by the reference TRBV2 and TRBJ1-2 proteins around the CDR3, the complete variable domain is EPEVTQTPSHQVTQMGQEVILRCVPISNHLYFYWYRQILGQKVEFLVSFYNNEISEKSEIFDDQFSVERPDGSNFTLKIRSTKLEDSAMYFCASSEFFGTQGYTFGSGTRLTVV.